This TCR beta chain derives from a study of beta chain features in type 1 diabetes. Looking at the study overall: Cells sorted and examined across all samples totaled approximately 110 million. Overall study results and limits: Within patients, naive, central memory and Treg TCRB repertoires seemed more similar than within healthy donors. Significant though moderate, a shortening of TCRB CDR3s appeared in all four CD4+ subsets of Type 1 diabetes patients. The analysis here could not establish whether HLA type shapes TCRB rearrangement.

Of the isolated RNA, all was reverse transcribed, and so the sequenced material was expressed TCRB transcripts. Deep immunoSEQ sequencing covered naive, central memory and regulatory T cell samples. The protocol was immunoSEQ multiplex PCR, while the TCRdb copy is restricted to in-frame clones and leaves out a portion. The sample holds 640,000 or so clones, more than 13% seen once. The CDR3 is 15 amino acids. Looked up from germline, CDR1 is SEHNR and CDR2 is FQNEAQ (reference sequence). J lost 3 bases, V lost 5 bases, and 5 bases had no gene match. On this clone: The antigen is unknown.

The sequenced sample consisted of naive CD4+ T cells from blood. The TCR comes from a man aged 18 to 35 with type 1 diabetes. V gene TRBV7-9 combines with J gene TRBJ2-3, with 10 bases identical to TRBD1. CDR3 loop: CASSRGGQGTDTQYF. In nucleotides, the CDR3 is TGTGCCAGCAGCAGAGGGGGACAGGGGACAGATACGCAGTATTTT.